This TCR beta chain appears in the sequencing data of a study of patients and donors after allogeneic stem cell transplantation (dated by TCRdb to about 2020). Per the germline V gene, SGHTA is the CDR1 and FQGNSA is the CDR2. Including the terminal cysteine and phenylalanine, the CDR3 comprises 15 residues. The only DNA kept is the CDR3, 45 bases in frame from the first base. Trimming costs V 5 bases and J 1 base, and their ends lie 14 bases apart. Libraries were built with RT-PCR. Instrument used: NextSeq 550. TCRdb ran its own pipeline on the public reads, namely fastp trimming at Q25 and MiXCR clone calling, and kept in-frame beta chains. Each entry is one CDR3 protein sequence, shown with its most common DNA and genes. This sample gives about 160,000 distinct CDR3 sequences in total; around 28% of them show up just once. The ten largest clones represent about 3% of the sample. The sample holds many counts of this clonotype. Its antigen is not yet known. No base quality values were provided; no much bigger clone lies one nucleotide off.

This clonotype was sampled from a human donor who was either an allogeneic HSCT recipient or a stem cell or donor lymphocyte infusion donor (not recorded which). It is not recorded whose cells these are; they may come from a transplant donor. The chain couples TRBV7-2 to TRBJ1-1; the D gene remains uncertain. The source material was blood, either unsorted or a sorted T cell fraction (not recorded which). For the CDR3, the sequence is CASSPRRQPNTEAFF. The nucleotide sequence is given as TGTGCCAGCAGCCCCCGTAGGCAGCCGAACACTGAAGCTTTCTTT.